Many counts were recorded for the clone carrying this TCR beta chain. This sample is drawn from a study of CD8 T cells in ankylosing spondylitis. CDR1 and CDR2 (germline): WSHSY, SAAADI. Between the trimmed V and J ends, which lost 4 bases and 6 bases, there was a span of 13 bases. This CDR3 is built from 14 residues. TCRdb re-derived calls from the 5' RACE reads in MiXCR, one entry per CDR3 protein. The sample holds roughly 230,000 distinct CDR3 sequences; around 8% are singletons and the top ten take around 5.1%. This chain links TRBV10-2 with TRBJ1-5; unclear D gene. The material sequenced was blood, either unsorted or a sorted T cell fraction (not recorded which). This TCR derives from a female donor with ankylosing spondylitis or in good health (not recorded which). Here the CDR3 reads CASSADTRGQPQHF. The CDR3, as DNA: TGCGCCAGCAGTGCTGACACCAGAGGTCAGCCCCAGCATTTT.